These 20 T cell receptor beta chains were all obtained from the same sample, sequenced in a study of control samples from healthy donors and cancer patients. Produced via immunoSEQ multiplex PCR; TCRdb's table is partial and in-frame only. The table includes 130,000 or so clones, around 94% detected once. Sample: blood. The receptor set was obtained from a man aged 40-49 years in good health.

The chain uses TRBV27 and TRBJ1-1; D possibly corresponds to TRBD1 (5 bases). CDR1 and CDR2 from the germline V gene are MNHEY and SMNVEV (reference sequence). The CDR3 is made up of 16 amino acids. With 2 bases removed from V and 3 bases from J, the gap between germline ends came to 16 bases. The CDR3 nucleotides read TGTGCCAGCAGTTTAGGAACGGCAGGGCGGGACACTGAAGCTTTCTTT. Its protein is CASSLGTAGRDTEAFF.

V usage is TRBV11-2 and J usage is TRBJ1-2, with a possible D match to TRBD1 (5 bases). V was clipped by 5 bases and J by 6 bases, with 22 bases between them. This CDR3 has 16 amino acids. Germline CDR1 SGHAT, CDR2 FQNNGV. CDR3 sequence (DNA): TGTGCCAGCAGCCCACCCGGTTGGGGGTCCAACCATGGCTACACCTTC. Encoded protein: CASSPPGWGSNHGYTF.

V is TRBV7-9 and J is TRBJ1-5; D gene ambiguous. Germline V gene lookup returns CDR1 SEHNR and CDR2 FQNEAQ (reference sequence). Trimming left V 5 bases short and J 9 bases short, with 14 bases between. CDR3 length: 13 amino acids. CDR3 residues: CASSKDGRGPQHF. As DNA, the CDR3 is TGTGCCAGCAGCAAGGACGGGCGTGGGCCCCAGCATTTT.

The chain combines TRBV12-5 with TRBJ2-1; D uncertain. V shed 9 bases and J shed 2 bases, with 17 bases lying between them. Germline assignment: CDR1 LGHNT and CDR2 FRNRAP. CDR3 size: 15 residues. DNA for the CDR3: TGTGCTAGGACCGACCCCCCATCCACCTACAATGAGCAGTTCTTC. As protein: CARTDPPSTYNEQFF. Full variable domain (outside the CDR3, taken from reference TRBV12-5 and TRBJ2-1): DARVTQTPRHKVTEMGQEVTMRCQPILGHNTVFWYRQTMMQGLELLAYFRNRAPLDDSGMPKDRFSAEMPDATLATLKIQPSEPRDSAVYFCARTDPPSTYNEQFFGPGTRLTVL.

The rearrangement joins TRBV2 to TRBJ2-1; perhaps TRBD2 as D (5 bases). The ends were cut back, 10 bases at V and 4 bases at J, with 17 bases in the middle. CDR3 length equals 14 residues. The germline gives CDR1 SNHLY, CDR2 FYNNEI. CDR3 sequence reads: CATWTDGKYNEQFF. CDR3 in DNA: TGTGCCACCTGGACCGACGGGAAGTACAATGAGCAGTTCTTC.

The V and J genes are TRBV7-9 and TRBJ2-3; D is uncertain. Trimming took off 5 bases at V and 2 bases at J, with 2 bases between the two ends. The CDR3 contains 11 residues. The germline gives CDR1 SEHNR, CDR2 FQNEAQ (reference sequence). CDR3 DNA sequence: TGTGCCAGCAGCCCCACAGATACGCAGTATTTT. This sequence encodes CASSPTDTQYF.

The chain uses TRBV7-6 and TRBJ1-3; a weak D match, TRBD1 (6 bases). Germline V gene sequence: CDR1 SGHVS, CDR2 FNYEAQ. The V end was cut by 1 base, the J end by 0 bases, with 19 bases between. The CDR3 covers 19 residues. The CDR3 nucleotides read TGTGCCAGCAGCTTAGGGAACAGGGCCGAAAGTAGCTCTGGAAACACCATATATTTT. Its protein product is CASSLGNRAESSSGNTIYF. Full variable domain (rest looked up from reference TRBV7-6 and TRBJ1-3): GAGVSQSPRYKVTKRGQDVALRCDPISGHVSLYWYRQALGQGPEFLTYFNYEAQQDKSGLPNDRFSAERPEGSISTLTIQRTEQRDSAMYRCASSLGNRAESSSGNTIYFGEGSWLTVV.

The V gene is TRBV2, the J gene TRBJ1-2, with TRBD1 matching 8 bases. The trim removed 6 bases at V and 3 bases at J, leaving 3 bases unmatched. From germline, CDR1 is SNHLY and CDR2 FYNNEI. The length of the CDR3 is 13 residues. The CDR3 nucleotides read TGTGCCAGCAGGGGACAGGCTTACTATGGCTACACCTTC. Translation: CASRGQAYYGYTF. Together with reference TRBV2 and TRBJ1-2, the CDR3 gives the full variable domain: EPEVTQTPSHQVTQMGQEVILRCVPISNHLYFYWYRQILGQKVEFLVSFYNNEISEKSEIFDDQFSVERPDGSNFTLKIRSTKLEDSAMYFCASRGQAYYGYTFGSGTRLTVV.

This sequence joins TRBV14 and TRBJ1-6; D uncertain. CDR3 length equals 13 residues. Germline loops: CDR1 SGHDN, CDR2 FVKESK. The V and J ends lost 4 bases and 7 bases respectively, with 8 bases between them. This CDR3 reads CASSRTGNSPLHF. The CDR3 DNA reads as TGTGCCAGCAGCCGGACGGGGAATTCACCCCTCCACTTT.

The gene calls are TRBV19 and TRBJ1-1; 10 bases map to TRBD1. V shed 5 bases, J shed 1 base, and the junction held 7 bases outside the gene matches. The CDR3 extends over 16 amino acids. Germline lookup yields CDR1 LNHDA and CDR2 SQIVND (reference sequence). In DNA form, the CDR3 reads TGTGCCAGTAGTTCAGACAGGGGGCTTGGGAACACTGAAGCTTTCTTT. It yields the protein CASSSDRGLGNTEAFF.

The J gene is TRBJ1-4, the V gene TRBV28; D uncertain. Between the trimmed V and J ends, which lost 6 bases and 0 bases, there was a span of 8 bases. CDR1 MDHEN and CDR2 SYDVKM come from the germline V gene. The CDR3 totals 14 residues. This chain's CDR3 is CASSTSPTNEKLFF. The DNA of the CDR3 is TGTGCCAGCAGCACGTCTCCAACTAATGAAAAACTGTTTTTT.

The V and J genes are TRBV18 and TRBJ1-5; TRBD1 is a possible D gene (6 bases). The CDR3 extends over 14 amino acids. CDR1 is KGHSH, CDR2 LQKENI, per germline. The germline V and J ends were trimmed by 4 bases and 3 bases, with 10 bases remaining between them. CDR3: CASSLTGDNQPQHF. For the CDR3, the DNA is TGTGCCAGCTCACTGACAGGCGACAATCAGCCCCAGCATTTT.

The chain combines TRBV6-2 or TRBV6-3 with TRBJ1-2; D not certain. Trimming removed 2 bases from V and 2 bases from J, with 12 bases in between. Germline V gives CDR1 MNHEY, CDR2 SVGEGT. The CDR3 totals 15 residues. The CDR3 is CASSYEGRRNYGYTF. DNA for the CDR3: TGTGCCAGCAGTTACGAGGGCAGGAGAAACTATGGCTACACCTTC.

This clone was picked up one time. The CDR3 sequence is CASSQGLGLDTDTQYF. DNA for the CDR3: TGTGCCAGCAGCCAAGGTCTGGGGTTAGACACAGATACGCAGTATTTT. The chain employs TRBV3-1 (or the pseudogene TRBV3-2) and TRBJ2-3, with D uncertain. The CDR3 is made up of 16 amino acids. CDR1 LGHDT and CDR2 YNNKEL come from the germline V gene (reference sequence). V was shortened by 1 base and J by 2 bases, with 13 bases between the two germline ends.

The chain employs TRBV10-3 and TRBJ1-6, with TRBD1 as a possible D gene (5 bases). The V gene lost 4 bases and the J gene lost 12 bases, with 25 bases spanning the gap. CDR1 and CDR2 from the germline V gene are ENHRY and SYGVKD. The CDR3 is 17 residues long. This chain's CDR3 is CAISAIRTGVGEEPLHF. CDR3 nucleotides: TGTGCCATCAGTGCTATTAGAACGGGGGTGGGGGAAGAACCCCTCCACTTT.

The chain carries TRBV27 and TRBJ2-7; D might be TRBD2 (6 bases). Looked up from germline, CDR1 is MNHEY and CDR2 is SMNVEV (reference sequence). Deletions cut 7 bases from V and 2 bases from J, with 12 bases between. The CDR3 loop spans 13 amino acids. The CDR3 is CASTRGLAYEQYF. The CDR3 nucleotides are TGTGCCAGCACCCGGGGGTTAGCCTACGAGCAGTACTTC.

As for this clone: The same CDR3 is also encoded by other DNA sequences in this sample. This rearrangement joins TRBV12-3 or TRBV12-4 to TRBJ1-5; D is unresolved. CDR3 size: 13 residues. V lost 6 bases, J lost 0 bases, and 6 bases lay in between. The CDR3 DNA reads as TGTGCCAGCAGCCGGAATAGCAATCAGCCCCAGCATTTT. Its translation: CASSRNSNQPQHF.

Here the CDR3 DNA reads TGTGCCAGCAGTTGGGGGAATTACAATGAGCAGTTCTTC. As protein: CASSWGNYNEQFF. V usage is TRBV6-5 and J usage is TRBJ2-1, with D possibly called TRBD1 or TRBD2 (5 bases each). CDR3 length: 13 amino acids. V was cut by 4 bases and J by 4 bases, with 8 bases left in between. CDR1 MNHEY and CDR2 SVGAGI come from the germline V gene.

The chain combines TRBV5-4 with TRBJ1-2; no clear D. Germline CDR1 reads SGHNT; CDR2 reads YYREEE (reference sequence). The CDR3 has 12 residues. Trimming cost V 0 bases and J 8 bases, with 8 bases left between them. The CDR3 bases are TGTGCCAGCAGCTTGGAGTCACACGGCTACACCTTC. Translating it yields CASSLESHGYTF. Combining the CDR3 with reference TRBV5-4 and TRBJ1-2 gives the whole variable domain ETGVTQSPTHLIKTRGQQVTLRCSSQSGHNTVSWYQQALGQGPQFIFQYYREEENGRGNFPPRFSGLQFPNYSSELNVNALELDDSALYLCASSLESHGYTFGSGTRLTVV.

The chain joins TRBV2 to TRBJ1-3; 9 bases map to TRBD1. CDR1 and CDR2 (germline): SNHLY, FYNNEI. V lost 10 bases to trimming and J lost 1 base; unmatched junction nucleotides: 14. CDR3 length: 17 amino acids. In nucleotides, the CDR3 is TGTGCCACCCTTATTTGGACAGGGGATCTTTCTGGAAACACCATATATTTT. This encodes CATLIWTGDLSGNTIYF.